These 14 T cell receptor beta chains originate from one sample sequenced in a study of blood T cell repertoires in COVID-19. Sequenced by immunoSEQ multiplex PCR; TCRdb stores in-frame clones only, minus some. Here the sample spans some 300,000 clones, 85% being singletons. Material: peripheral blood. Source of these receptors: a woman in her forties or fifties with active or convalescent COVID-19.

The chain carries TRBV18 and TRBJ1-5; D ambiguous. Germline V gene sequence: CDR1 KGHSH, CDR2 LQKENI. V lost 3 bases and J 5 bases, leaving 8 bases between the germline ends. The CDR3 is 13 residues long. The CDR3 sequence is CASSPEEDQPQHF. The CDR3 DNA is TGTGCCAGCTCACCGGAAGAGGATCAGCCCCAGCATTTT.

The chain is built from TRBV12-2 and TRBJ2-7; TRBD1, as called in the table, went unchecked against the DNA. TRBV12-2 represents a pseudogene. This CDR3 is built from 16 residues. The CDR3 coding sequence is TGTGCAAGTCGCACACCCCGACAGAGCGAAGCCTACGAGCAGTACTTC. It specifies CASRTPRQSEAYEQYF.

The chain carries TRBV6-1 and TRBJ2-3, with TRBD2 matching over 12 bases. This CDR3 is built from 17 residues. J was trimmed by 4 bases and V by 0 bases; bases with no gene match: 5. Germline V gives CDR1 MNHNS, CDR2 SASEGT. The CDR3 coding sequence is TGTGCCAGCAGTGAAGCTCCGACTAGCGGGAGCGCAGATACGCAGTATTTT. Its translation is CASSEAPTSGSADTQYF.

CDR3 DNA sequence: TGTGCTAGTGGTTTCCGGGACAGGGGATGGGGTCCCAATGAAAAACTGTTTTTT. It specifies CASGFRDRGWGPNEKLFF. The gene calls are TRBV12-5 and TRBJ1-4; 10 nucleotides line up with TRBD1. This CDR3 has 18 residues. J was trimmed by 5 bases and V by 3 bases; bases with no gene match: 12. Germline V CDR1 and CDR2: LGHNT, FRNRAP.

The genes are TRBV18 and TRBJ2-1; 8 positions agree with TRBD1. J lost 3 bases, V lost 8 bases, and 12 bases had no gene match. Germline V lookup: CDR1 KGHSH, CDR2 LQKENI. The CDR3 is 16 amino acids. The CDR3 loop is CASLPRDRSGYNEQFF. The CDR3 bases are TGTGCCAGCCTCCCCCGGGACAGGAGTGGCTACAATGAGCAGTTCTTC.

CDR3 nucleotides: TGTGCCAGCTCACTGGGGACTAGGCTAATCCAGACCCAGTACTTC. Its protein product is CASSLGTRLIQTQYF. The V and J genes are TRBV18 and TRBJ2-5, with 8 bases lining up with TRBD2. This CDR3 comprises 15 residues. From germline, CDR1 is KGHSH and CDR2 LQKENI. The V and J ends lost 4 bases and 6 bases, in that order; junction bases with no gene match: 10.

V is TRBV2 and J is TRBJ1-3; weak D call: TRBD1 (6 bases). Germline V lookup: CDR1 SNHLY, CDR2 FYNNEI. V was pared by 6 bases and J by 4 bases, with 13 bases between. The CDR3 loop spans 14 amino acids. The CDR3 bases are TGTGCCAGCAGCACAGGGTTAGGAGGAAACACCATATATTTT. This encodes CASSTGLGGNTIYF.

CDR3 coding DNA: TGCGCCAGCAGCTTCCCCTCCCAAGAGACCCAGTACTTC. As protein: CASSFPSQETQYF. This chain joins TRBV5-1 and TRBJ2-5; no reliable D call. The V end lost 2 bases, the J end lost 1 base, and 6 bases lay between the germline ends. There are 13 residues in the CDR3. Germline V gene data show CDR1 as SGHRS and CDR2 as YFSETQ.

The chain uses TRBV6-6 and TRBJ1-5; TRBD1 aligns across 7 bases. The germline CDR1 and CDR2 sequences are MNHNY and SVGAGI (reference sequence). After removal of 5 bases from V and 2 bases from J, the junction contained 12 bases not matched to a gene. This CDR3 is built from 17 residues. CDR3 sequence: CASSPSTGTLGNQPQHF. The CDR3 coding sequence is TGTGCCAGCAGTCCTTCGACAGGGACCTTGGGCAATCAGCCCCAGCATTTT.

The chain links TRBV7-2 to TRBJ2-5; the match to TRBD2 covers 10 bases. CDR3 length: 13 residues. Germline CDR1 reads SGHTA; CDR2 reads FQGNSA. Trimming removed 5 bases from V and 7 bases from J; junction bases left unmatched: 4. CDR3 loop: CASSVEREGTQYF. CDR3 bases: TGTGCCAGCAGCGTGGAGCGGGAGGGGACCCAGTACTTC. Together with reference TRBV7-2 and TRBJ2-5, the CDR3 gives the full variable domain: GAGVSQSPSNKVTEKGKDVELRCDPISGHTALYWYRQSLGQGLEFLIYFQGNSAPDKSGLPSDRFSAERTGGSVSTLTIQRTQQEDSAVYLCASSVEREGTQYFGPGTRLLVL.

The CDR3 coding sequence is TGCGCCAGCAGCTCGGGACATGGGACGGATTCACCCCTCCACTTT. It yields the protein CASSSGHGTDSPLHF. The J gene is TRBJ1-6, the V gene TRBV5-1; weak D call: TRBD1 (6 bases). V lost 3 bases, J lost 8 bases, and 15 bases lay in between. CDR1 is SGHRS, CDR2 YFSETQ, per germline. The CDR3 totals 15 residues.

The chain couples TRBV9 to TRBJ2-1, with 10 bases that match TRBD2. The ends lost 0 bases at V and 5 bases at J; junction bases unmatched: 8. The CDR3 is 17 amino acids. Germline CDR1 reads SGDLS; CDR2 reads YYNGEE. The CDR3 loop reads CASSVELLAGANNEQFF. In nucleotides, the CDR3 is TGTGCCAGCAGCGTAGAGCTGCTAGCGGGAGCCAACAATGAGCAGTTCTTC.

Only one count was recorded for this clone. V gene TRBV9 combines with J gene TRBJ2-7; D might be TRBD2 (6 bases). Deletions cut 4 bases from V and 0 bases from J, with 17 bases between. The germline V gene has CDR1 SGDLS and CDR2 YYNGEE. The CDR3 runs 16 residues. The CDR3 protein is CASSPTHGRSSYEQYF. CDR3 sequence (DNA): TGTGCCAGCAGCCCCACTCACGGGAGAAGCTCCTACGAGCAGTACTTC.

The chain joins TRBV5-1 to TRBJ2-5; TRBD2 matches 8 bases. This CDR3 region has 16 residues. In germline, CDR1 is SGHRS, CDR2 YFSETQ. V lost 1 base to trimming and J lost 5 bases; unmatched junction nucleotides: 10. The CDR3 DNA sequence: TGCGCCAGCAGCTTGAGTAGCGGGACAAGATTGGAGACCCAGTACTTC. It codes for CASSLSSGTRLETQYF.